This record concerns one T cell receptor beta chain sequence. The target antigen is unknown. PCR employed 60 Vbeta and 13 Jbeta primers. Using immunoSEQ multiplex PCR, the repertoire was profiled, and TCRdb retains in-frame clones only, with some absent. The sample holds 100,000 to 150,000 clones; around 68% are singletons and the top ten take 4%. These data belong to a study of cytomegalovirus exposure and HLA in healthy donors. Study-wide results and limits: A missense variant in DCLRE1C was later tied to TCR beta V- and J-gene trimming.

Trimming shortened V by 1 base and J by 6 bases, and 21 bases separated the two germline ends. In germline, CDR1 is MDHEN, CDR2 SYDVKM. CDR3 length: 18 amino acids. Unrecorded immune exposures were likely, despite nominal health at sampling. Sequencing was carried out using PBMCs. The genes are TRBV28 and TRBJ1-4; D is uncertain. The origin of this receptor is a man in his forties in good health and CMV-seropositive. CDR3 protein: CASSLYTRAKARYEKLFF. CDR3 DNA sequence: TGTGCCAGCAGTTTATATACGCGGGCAAAGGCGAGGTATGAAAAACTGTTTTTT.